Sequencing of this TCR beta chain was carried out in a study of cytomegalovirus exposure and HLA in healthy donors. In its sample, this clone was seen a few times. The antigen is not known. PCR employed 60 Vbeta and 13 Jbeta primers. Here immunoSEQ multiplex PCR was the method, and the copy in TCRdb shows in-frame clones only, minus some. This sample carries some 190,000 clones, 76% of them seen once, and the ten largest clones take around 1.6%. The CDR3 extends over 15 amino acids. Germline V CDR1 and CDR2: SEHNR, FQNEAQ (reference sequence). Unmatched junction bases numbered 3, after V lost 3 bases and J lost 5 bases. Notes on the study in general: The authors later found TCR association rates varying by HLA locus, with DRB1 most and HLA-C fewest. Upon later analysis, HLA-associated TCR beta chains proved more clonally expanded than other, equally common chains.

The TCR sequence derives from a young man in good health and CMV-seronegative. This sequence joins TRBV7-9 and TRBJ2-5, with 13 bases fitting TRBD2. Sequenced material: PBMCs. Written as DNA, the CDR3 is TGTGCCAGCAGCTTGAGGACTAGCGGGAGCGAGACCCAGTACTTC. It specifies CASSLRTSGSETQYF.